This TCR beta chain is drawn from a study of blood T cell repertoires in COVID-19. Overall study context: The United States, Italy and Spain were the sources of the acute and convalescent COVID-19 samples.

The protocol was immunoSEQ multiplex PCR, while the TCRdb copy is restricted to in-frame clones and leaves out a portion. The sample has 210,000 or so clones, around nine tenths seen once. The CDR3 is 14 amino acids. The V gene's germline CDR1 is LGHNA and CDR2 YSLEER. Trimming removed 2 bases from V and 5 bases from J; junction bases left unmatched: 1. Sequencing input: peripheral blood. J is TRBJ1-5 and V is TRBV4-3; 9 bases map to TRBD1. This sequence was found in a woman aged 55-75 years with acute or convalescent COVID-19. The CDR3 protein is CASSQRTGDQPQHF. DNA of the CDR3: TGCGCCAGCAGCCAACGGACAGGGGATCAGCCCCAGCATTTT.